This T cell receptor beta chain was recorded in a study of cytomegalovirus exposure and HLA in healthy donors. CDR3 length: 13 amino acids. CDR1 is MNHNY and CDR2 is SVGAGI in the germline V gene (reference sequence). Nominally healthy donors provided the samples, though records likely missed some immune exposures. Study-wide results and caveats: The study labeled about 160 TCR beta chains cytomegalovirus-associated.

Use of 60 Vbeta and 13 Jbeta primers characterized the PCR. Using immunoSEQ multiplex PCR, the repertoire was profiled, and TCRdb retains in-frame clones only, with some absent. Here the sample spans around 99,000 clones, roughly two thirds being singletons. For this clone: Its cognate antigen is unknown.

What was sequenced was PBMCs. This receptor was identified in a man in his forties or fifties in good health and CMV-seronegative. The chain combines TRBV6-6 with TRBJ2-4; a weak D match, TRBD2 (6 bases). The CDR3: CASGGLGENIQYF. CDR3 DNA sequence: TGTGCGAGCGGAGGGCTGGGGGAAAACATTCAGTACTTC.